This T cell receptor (beta chain) was identified during a study of vaccination and CD4 T cells after COVID-19. Study context: Investigators took post-vaccine samples a median roughly 72 days after dose two, within a range of 14 to 241.

The CDR3 covers 17 residues. V shed 6 bases and J 5 bases; nucleotides not matched to a gene: 8. The Oncomine TCR Beta short-read assay sequenced DNA from cultured CD4+ T cells. The genomic DNA was obtained from cultured CD4+ T cells by extraction with the QIAamp micro DNA kit. In TCRdb, the PCR reads were re-called with MiXCR into one record per CDR3 protein. Altogether about 14,000 distinct CDR3 sequences are present, about 29% being singletons, with the ten largest covering roughly a fifth. Treatment here: roughly 10-day PBMC culture with coronavirus spike peptide pools or control peptides (ViraFEST assay). About this clonotype: Its target is not known.

The source of this sequence is a human donor with COVID-19. V and J are TRBV6-7 and TRBJ2-3, with 16 bases identical to TRBD2. TRBV6-7 carries the ORF label, with uncertain function. The sample was cultured CD4+ T cells from blood. DNA of the CDR3: TGTGCCAGCAGCAAGGGACTAGCGGGGGGGCCGCGAGATACGCAGTATTTT. This sequence encodes CASSKGLAGGPRDTQYF.